Below, one TCR beta chain is given with its context. The sample belongs to a study of blood T cell repertoires in COVID-19. Turning to the study itself: Specimens from acute and convalescent COVID-19 originated in the United States, Italy and Spain. T cells, B-cell-depleted T cells, or PBMCs supplied cDNA or gDNA.

As processed by the authors: Cell counts per sample came from amplifying reference gene primers. Produced via immunoSEQ multiplex PCR; TCRdb's table is partial and in-frame only. Clone size and the V and J calls come from that table; the DNA yielded D and trimming. This sample yields about 24,000 clones, of which roughly 90% are seen a single time; about 12% belongs to the top ten. V dropped 5 bases and J dropped 3; count of bases not matched to a gene: 7. The CDR3 loop spans 16 amino acids. Germline V gene data show CDR1 as LNHDA and CDR2 as SQIVND (reference sequence). Source material: peripheral blood. V and J are TRBV19 and TRBJ1-3; TRBD1 aligns across 10 bases. The sequence derives from a woman of 80 years or more with active or convalescent COVID-19. In DNA, the CDR3 is TGTGCCAGTAGTGTGACAGGGGGCGCGGGTGGAAACACCATATATTTT. Translation gives CASSVTGGAGGNTIYF.